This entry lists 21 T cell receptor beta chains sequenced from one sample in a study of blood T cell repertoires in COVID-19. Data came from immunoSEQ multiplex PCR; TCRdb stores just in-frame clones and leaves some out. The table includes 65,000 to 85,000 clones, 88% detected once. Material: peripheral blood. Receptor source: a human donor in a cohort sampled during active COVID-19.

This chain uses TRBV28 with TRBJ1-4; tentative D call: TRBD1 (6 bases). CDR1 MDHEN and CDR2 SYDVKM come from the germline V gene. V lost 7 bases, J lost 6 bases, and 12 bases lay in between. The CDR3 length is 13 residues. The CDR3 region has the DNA TGTGCCAGCAAGAACAGGGATCATGAAAAACTGTTTTTT. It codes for CASKNRDHEKLFF.

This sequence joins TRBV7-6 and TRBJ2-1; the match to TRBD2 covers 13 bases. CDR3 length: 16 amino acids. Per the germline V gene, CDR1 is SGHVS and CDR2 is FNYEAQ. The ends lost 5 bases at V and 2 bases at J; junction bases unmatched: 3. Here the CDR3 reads CASSPGTSGTYNEQFF. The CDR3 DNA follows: TGTGCCAGCAGCCCGGGGACTAGCGGGACCTACAATGAGCAGTTCTTC.

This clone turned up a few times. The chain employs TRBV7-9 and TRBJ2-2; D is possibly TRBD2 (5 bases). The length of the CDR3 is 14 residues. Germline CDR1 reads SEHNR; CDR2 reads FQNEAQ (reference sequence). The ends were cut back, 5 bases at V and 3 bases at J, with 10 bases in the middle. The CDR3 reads CASSPRADTGELFF. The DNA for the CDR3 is TGTGCCAGCAGCCCCCGAGCGGACACCGGGGAGCTGTTTTTT.

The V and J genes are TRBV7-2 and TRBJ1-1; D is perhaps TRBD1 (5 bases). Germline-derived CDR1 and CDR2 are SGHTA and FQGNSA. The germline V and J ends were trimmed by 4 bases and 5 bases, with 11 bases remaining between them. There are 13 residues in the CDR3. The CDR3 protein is CASSSQTATEAFF. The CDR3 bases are TGTGCCAGCAGCTCACAGACAGCGACTGAAGCTTTCTTT.

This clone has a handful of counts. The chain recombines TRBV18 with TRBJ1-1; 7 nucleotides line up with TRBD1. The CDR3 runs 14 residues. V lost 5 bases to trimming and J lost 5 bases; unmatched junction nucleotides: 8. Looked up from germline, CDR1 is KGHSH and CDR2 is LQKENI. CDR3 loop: CASSTGKDRTEAFF. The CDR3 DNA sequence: TGTGCCAGCTCAACGGGCAAGGACAGGACTGAAGCTTTCTTT.

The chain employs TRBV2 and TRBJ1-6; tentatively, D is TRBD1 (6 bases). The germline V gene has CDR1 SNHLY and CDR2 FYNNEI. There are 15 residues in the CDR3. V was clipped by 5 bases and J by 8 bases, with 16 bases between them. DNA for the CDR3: TGTGCCAGCAGTAACTTGGGGGCCCAGGATTCACCCCTCCACTTT. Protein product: CASSNLGAQDSPLHF.

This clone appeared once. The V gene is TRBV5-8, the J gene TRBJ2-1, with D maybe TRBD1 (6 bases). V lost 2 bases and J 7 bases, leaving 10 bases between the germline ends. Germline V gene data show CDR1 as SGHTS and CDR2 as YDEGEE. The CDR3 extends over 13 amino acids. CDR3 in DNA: TGTGCCAGCAGCTTTCAGGGGACGAATGAGCAGTTCTTC. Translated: CASSFQGTNEQFF. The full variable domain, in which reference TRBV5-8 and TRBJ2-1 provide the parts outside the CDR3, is EAGVTQSPTHLIKTRGQQATLRCSPISGHTSVYWYQQALGLGLQFLLWYDEGEERNRGNFPPRFSGRQFPNYSSELNVNALELEDSALYLCASSFQGTNEQFFGPGTRLTVL.

CDR3 nucleotide sequence: TGTGCCAGCAGCCCTCTAGCGGGAGACTCCTACAATGAGCAGTTCTTC. Its protein product is CASSPLAGDSYNEQFF. The chain is built from TRBV7-3 and TRBJ2-1; the match to TRBD2 covers 10 bases. The CDR3 is made up of 16 amino acids. Germline lookup yields CDR1 SGHTA and CDR2 FQGTGA. V dropped 5 bases and J dropped 0; count of bases not matched to a gene: 4.

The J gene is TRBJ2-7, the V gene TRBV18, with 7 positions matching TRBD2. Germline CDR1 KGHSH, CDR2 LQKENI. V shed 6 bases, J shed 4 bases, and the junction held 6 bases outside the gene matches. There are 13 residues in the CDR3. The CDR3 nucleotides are TGTGCCAGCTCCCCCAGGGAGGGTTACGAGCAGTACTTC. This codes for CASSPREGYEQYF.

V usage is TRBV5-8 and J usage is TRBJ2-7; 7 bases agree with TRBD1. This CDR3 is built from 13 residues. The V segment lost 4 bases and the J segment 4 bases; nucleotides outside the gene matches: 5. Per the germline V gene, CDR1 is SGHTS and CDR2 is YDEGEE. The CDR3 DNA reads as TGTGCCAGCAGCCCCCCGGGACAGTACGAGCAGTACTTC. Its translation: CASSPPGQYEQYF.

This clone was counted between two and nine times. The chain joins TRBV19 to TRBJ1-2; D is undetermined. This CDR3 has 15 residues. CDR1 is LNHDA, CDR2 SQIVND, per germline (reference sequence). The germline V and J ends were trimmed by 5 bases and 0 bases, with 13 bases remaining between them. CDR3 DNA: TGTGCCAGTAGTCCCGCCGGAGGAGCTAACTATGGCTACACCTTC. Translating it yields CASSPAGGANYGYTF.

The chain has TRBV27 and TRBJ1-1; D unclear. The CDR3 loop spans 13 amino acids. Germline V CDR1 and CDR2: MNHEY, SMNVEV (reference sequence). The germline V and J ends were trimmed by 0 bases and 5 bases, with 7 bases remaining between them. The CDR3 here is CASSLSGWTEAFF. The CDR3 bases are TGTGCCAGCAGTTTATCGGGCTGGACTGAAGCTTTCTTT.

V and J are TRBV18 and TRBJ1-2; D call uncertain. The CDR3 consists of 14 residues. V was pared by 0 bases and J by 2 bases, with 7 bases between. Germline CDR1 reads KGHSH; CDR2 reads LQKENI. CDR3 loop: CASSPPSVNYGYTF. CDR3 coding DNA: TGTGCCAGCTCACCACCCTCGGTCAACTATGGCTACACCTTC.

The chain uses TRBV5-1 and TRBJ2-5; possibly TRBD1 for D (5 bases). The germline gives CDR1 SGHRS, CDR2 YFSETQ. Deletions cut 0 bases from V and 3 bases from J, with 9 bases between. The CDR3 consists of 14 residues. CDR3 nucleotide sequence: TGCGCCAGCAGCTTGGCCGGCAGGGAAGAGACCCAGTACTTC. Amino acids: CASSLAGREETQYF.

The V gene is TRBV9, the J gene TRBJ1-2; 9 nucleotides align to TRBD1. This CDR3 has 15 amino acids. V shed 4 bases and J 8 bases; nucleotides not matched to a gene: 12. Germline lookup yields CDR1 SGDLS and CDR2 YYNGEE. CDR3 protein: CASSLTTGGVEGYTF. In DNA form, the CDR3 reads TGTGCCAGCAGCTTAACGACAGGGGGAGTAGAGGGCTACACCTTC. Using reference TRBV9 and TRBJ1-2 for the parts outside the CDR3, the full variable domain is DSGVTQTPKHLITATGQRVTLRCSPRSGDLSVYWYQQSLDQGLQFLIQYYNGEERAKGNILERFSAQQFPDLHSELNLSSLELGDSALYFCASSLTTGGVEGYTFGSGTRLTVV.

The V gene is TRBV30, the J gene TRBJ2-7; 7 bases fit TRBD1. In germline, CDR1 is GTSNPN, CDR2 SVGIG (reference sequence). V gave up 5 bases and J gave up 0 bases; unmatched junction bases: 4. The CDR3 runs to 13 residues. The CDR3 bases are TGTGCCTGGCTCGGACAGGACTCCTACGAGCAGTACTTC. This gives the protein CAWLGQDSYEQYF.

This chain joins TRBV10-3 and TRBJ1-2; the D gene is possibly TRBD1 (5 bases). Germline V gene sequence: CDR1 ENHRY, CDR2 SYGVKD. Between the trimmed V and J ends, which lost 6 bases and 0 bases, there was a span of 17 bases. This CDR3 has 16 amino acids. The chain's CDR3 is CAIRAPDSLANYGYTF. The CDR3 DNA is TGTGCCATCAGAGCCCCCGACAGCCTAGCTAACTATGGCTACACCTTC.

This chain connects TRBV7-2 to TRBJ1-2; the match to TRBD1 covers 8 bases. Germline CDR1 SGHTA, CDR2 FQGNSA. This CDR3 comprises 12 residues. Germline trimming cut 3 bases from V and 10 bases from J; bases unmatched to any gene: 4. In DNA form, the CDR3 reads TGTGCCAGCAGCTTCAGGGGGCGCGACTACACCTTC. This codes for CASSFRGRDYTF.

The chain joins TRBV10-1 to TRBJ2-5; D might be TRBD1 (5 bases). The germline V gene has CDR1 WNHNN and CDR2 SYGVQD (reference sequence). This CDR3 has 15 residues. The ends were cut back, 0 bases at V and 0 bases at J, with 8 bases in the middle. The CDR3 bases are TGCGCCAGCAGTGAGTCGACAGATTACCAAGAGACCCAGTACTTC. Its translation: CASSESTDYQETQYF.

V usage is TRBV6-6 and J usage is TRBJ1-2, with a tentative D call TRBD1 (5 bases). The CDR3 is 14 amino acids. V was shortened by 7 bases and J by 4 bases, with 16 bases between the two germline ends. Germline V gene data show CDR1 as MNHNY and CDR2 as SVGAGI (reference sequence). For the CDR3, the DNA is TGTGCCAGCACCTTAGACAGTACTCCCTATGGCTACACCTTC. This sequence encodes CASTLDSTPYGYTF.

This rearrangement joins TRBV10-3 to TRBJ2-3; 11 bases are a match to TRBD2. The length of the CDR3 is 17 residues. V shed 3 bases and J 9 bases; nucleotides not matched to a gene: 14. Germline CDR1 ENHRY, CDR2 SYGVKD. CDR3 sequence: CAISDHIAGGPLSTQYF. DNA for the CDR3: TGTGCCATCAGTGATCACATAGCGGGGGGGCCCCTTTCAACGCAGTATTTT.